What follows is one T cell receptor (beta chain) and its context. At one end, the junction sequence differs from germline, possibly due to a read error. The sample is drawn from a study of blood T cells in healthy people across ages. Primers used in a second PCR of roughly 6 to 11 cycles were a sample-barcoded 5' primer and a J-beta primer mix. TCRdb itself ran the 5' RACE reads through MiXCR, one entry per CDR3 protein. The sample consists of roughly 1,500,000 distinct CDR3 sequences, 42% of them appearing once. The length of the CDR3 is 13 residues. Germline CDR1 and CDR2: SGHRS and YFSETQ. The chain uses TRBV5-1 and TRBJ2-5; D is unclear. The clonotype comes from a woman aged 18-35 years in good health. Sequenced material: blood. The CDR3 region has the DNA TGTGCCAGCAGCTTAGTTTCGAGAGAGACCCAGTACTTC. This translates into CASSLVSRETQYF.